This T cell receptor (beta chain) was recorded in a study of PD-1 blockade in classical Hodgkin lymphoma. Assay: immunoSEQ multiplex PCR; the TCRdb copy retains only in-frame clones and omits some. In the table there are roughly 3,000 clones, 70% to 75% of which are singletons. The patients all showed relapse after autologous stem cell transplantation, while their brentuximab vedotin exposure varied. Thawed PBMCs were subjected to magnetic negative selection, which yielded isolated CD8+ T cells. As regards this clone: Its matching antigen is unknown.

Study results and caveats: Baseline TCR diversity was reportedly lower in newly diagnosed patients than in healthy donors. It was reported as lower still in relapsed/refractory patients.

Germline values: CDR1 GTSNPN, CDR2 SVGIG (reference sequence). CDR3 length: 13 amino acids. Trimming shortened V by 0 bases and J by 7 bases, and 10 bases separated the two germline ends. Sequenced material: CD8+ T cells from blood, taken at baseline. The chain carries TRBV30 and TRBJ1-5; D gene ambiguous. The TCR was taken from a human donor with classical Hodgkin lymphoma. The CDR3 sequence: CAWSVFAGQPQHF. CDR3 DNA sequence: TGTGCCTGGAGTGTGTTTGCGGGACAGCCCCAGCATTTT.